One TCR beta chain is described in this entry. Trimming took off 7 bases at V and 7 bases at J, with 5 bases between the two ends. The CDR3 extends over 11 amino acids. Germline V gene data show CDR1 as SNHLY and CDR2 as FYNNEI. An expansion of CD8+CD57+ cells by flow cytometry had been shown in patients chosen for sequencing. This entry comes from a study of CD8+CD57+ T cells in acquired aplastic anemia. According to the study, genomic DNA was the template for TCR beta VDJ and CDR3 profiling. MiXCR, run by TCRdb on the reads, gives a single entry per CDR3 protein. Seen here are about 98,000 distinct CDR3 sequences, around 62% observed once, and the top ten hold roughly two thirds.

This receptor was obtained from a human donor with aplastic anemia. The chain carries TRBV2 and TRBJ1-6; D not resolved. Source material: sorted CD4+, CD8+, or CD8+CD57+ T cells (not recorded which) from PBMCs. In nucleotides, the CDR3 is TGTGCCAGCACTGCGAATTCACCCCTCCACTTT. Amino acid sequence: CASTANSPLHF.